Described below is a single T cell receptor (beta chain) sequence and its context. The antigen remains undetermined. The source material, RNA transcripts, was used to amplify TCR beta CDR3 regions. The TCR CDR3 was amplified in a first-round RT-PCR using the HTBI primer set. TCRdb re-derived calls from the multiplex PCR reads in MiXCR, one entry per CDR3 protein. The repertoire holds around 300,000 distinct CDR3 sequences, roughly 14% seen once, with almost 8% in the top ten. The entry originates in a study of T cells in Graves' hyperthyroidism and ophthalmopathy. Study observations and caveats: Expanded thyroid clonotypes (above 0.001) were mostly also found in blood.

Every diagnosis used clinical symptoms, serum thyroxine and TRAb, thyroid ultrasound and orbital computed tomography. Blood dates from first hyperthyroidism diagnosis, before any ophthalmopathy symptoms. 10 ml of fresh peripheral blood supplied the PBMCs. Per the germline V gene, CDR1 is SGHTA and CDR2 is FQGNSA. The CDR3 has 16 amino acids. Trimming stripped 6 bases from V and 6 bases from J, with 20 bases between. Sequenced: blood. The sequence derives from a woman aged 25 to 45 with Graves' hyperthyroidism that later progressed to Graves' ophthalmopathy. V and J are TRBV7-2 and TRBJ1-4, with D possibly matching TRBD1 (6 bases). CDR3 bases: TGTGCCAGCAGTAATCCTCAGGGGTTGCAAGATGAAAAACTGTTTTTT. Amino acid sequence: CASSNPQGLQDEKLFF.